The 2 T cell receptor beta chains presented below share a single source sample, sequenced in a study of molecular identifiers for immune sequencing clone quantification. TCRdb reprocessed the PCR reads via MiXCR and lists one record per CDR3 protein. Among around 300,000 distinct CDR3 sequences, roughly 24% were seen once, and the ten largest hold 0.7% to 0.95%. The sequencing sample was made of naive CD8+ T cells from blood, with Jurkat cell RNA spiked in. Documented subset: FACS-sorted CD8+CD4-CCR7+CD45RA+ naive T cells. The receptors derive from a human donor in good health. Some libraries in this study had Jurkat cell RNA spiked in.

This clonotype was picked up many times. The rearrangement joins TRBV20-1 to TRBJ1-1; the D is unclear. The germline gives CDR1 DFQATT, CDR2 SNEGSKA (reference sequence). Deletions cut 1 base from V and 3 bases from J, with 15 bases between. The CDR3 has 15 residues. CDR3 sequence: CSARVGRRTDTEAFF. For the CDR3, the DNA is TGCAGTGCTAGAGTCGGACGGCGGACTGACACTGAAGCTTTCTTT.

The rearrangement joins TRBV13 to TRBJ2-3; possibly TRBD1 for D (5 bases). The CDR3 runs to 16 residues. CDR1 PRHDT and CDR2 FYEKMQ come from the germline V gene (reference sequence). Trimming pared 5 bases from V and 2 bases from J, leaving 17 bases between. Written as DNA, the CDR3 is TGTGCCAGCAGCAACAAGTTGGGGCTGAACACAGATACGCAGTATTTT. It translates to CASSNKLGLNTDTQYF.